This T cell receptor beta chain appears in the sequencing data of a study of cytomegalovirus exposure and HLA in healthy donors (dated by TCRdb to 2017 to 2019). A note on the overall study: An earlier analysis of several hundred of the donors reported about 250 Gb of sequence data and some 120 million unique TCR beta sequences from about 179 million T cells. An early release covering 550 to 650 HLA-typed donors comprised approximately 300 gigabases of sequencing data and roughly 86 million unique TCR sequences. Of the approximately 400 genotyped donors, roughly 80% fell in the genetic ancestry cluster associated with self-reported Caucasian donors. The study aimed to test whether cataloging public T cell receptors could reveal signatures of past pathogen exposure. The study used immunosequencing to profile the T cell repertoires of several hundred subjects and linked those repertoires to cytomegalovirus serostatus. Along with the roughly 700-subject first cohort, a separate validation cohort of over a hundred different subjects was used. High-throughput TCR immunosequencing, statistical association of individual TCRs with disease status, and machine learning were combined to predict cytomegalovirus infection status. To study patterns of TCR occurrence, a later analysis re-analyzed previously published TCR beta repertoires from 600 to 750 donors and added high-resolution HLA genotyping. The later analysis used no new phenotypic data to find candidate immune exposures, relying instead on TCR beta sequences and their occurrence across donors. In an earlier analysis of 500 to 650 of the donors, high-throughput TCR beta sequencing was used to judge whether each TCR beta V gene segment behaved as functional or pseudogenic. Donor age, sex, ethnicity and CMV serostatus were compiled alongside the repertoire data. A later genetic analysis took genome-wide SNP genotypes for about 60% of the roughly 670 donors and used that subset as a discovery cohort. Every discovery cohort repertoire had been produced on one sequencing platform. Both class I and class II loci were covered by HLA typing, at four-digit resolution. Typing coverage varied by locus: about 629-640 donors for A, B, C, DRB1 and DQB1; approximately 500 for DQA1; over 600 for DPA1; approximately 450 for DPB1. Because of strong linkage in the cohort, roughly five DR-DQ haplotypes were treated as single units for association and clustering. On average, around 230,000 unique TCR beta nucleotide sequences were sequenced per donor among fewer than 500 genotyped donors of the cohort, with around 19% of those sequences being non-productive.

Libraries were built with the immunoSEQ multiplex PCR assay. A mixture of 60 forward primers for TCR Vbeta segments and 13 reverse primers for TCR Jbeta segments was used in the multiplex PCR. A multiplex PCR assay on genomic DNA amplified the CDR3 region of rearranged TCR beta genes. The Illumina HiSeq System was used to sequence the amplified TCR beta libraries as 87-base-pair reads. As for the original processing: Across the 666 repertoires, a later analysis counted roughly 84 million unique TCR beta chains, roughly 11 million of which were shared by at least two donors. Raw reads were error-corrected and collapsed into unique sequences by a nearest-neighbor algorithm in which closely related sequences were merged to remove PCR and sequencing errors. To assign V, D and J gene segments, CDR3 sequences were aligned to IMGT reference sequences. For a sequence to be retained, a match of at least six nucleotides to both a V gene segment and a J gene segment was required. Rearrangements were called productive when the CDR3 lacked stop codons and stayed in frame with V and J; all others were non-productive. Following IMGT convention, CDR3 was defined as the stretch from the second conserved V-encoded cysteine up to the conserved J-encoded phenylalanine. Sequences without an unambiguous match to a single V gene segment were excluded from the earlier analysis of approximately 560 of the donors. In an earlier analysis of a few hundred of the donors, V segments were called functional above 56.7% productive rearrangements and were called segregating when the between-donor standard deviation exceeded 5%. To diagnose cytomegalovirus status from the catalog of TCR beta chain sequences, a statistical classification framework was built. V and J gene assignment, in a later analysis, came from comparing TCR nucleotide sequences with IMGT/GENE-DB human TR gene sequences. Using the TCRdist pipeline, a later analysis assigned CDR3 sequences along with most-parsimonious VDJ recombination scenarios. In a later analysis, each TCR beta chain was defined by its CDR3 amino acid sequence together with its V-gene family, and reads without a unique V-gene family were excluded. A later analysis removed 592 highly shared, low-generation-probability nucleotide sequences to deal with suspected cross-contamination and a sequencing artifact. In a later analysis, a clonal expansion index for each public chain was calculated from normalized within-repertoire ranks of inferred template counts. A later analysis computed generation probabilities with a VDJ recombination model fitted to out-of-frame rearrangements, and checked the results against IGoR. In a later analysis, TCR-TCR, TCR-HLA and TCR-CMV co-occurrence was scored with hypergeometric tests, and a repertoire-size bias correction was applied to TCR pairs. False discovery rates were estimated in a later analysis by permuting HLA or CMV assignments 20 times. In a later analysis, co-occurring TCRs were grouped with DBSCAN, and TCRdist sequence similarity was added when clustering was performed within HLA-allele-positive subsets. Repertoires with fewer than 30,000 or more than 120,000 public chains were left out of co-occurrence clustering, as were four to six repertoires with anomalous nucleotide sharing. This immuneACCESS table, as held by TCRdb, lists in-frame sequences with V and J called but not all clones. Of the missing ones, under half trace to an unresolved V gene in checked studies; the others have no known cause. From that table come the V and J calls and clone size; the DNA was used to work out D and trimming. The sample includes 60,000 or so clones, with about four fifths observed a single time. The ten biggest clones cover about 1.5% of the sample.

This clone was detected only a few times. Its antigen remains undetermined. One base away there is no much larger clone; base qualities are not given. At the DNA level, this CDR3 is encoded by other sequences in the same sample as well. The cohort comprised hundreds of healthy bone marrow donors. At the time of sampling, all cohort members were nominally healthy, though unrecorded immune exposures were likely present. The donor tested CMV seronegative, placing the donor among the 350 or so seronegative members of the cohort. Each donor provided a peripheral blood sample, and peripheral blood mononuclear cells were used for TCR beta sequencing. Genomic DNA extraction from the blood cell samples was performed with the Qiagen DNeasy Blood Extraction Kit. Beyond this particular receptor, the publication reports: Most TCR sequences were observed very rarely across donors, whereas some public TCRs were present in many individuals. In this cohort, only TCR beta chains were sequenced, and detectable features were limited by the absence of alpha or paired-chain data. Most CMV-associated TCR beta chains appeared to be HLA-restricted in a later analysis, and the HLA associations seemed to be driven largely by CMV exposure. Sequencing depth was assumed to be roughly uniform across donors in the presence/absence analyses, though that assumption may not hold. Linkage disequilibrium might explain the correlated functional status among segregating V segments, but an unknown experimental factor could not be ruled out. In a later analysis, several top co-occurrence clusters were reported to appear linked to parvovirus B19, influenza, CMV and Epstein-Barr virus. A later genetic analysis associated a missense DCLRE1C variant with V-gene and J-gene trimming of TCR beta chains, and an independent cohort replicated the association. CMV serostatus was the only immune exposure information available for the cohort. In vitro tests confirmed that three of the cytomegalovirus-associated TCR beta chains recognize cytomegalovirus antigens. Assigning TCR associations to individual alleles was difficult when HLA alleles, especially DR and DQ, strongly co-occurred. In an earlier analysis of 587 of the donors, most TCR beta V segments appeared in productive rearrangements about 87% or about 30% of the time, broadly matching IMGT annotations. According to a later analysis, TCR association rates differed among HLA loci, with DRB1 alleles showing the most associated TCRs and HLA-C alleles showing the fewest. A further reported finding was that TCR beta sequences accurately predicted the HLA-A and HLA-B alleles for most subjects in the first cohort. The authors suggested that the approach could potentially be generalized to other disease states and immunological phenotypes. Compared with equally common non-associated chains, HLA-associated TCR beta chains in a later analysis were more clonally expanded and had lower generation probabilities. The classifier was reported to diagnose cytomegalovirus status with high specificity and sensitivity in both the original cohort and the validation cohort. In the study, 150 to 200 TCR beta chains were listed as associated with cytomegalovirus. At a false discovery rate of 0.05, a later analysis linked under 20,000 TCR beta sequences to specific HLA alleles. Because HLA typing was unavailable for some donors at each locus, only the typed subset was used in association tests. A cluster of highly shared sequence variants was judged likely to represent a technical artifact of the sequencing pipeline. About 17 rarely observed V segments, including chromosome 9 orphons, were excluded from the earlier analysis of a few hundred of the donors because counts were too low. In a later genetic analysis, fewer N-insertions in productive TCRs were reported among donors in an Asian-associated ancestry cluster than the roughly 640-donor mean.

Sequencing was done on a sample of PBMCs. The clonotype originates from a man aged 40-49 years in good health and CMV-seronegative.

The CDR3 here reads CASSLGGASTDTQYF. The nucleotide sequence is TGTGCCAGCAGCCTCGGGGGGGCGAGCACAGATACGCAGTATTTT. The V gene is TRBV6-5 and the J gene is TRBJ2-3, with 8 bases aligning to TRBD2. Germline trimming: 6 bases from V, 0 bases from J; junction bases outside gene matches: 5. From the cysteine up to the phenylalanine, the CDR3 has a length of 15 residues. Only the CDR3 part of the read is kept: 45 bases, read in frame from the first base. In the germline V gene, CDR1 corresponds to MNHEY and CDR2 to SVGAGI.